Following are 2 T cell receptor beta chains from one sample sequenced in a study of T cells after yellow fever vaccination. MiXCR was run by TCRdb on the 5' RACE reads, yielding one entry per CDR3 protein. Of hundreds of thousands of distinct CDR3 sequences in the sample, about 12% were seen once. This specimen consisted of PBMCs, obtained on the day of the yellow fever booster vaccination. The source of these receptors is a man between 25 and 39 years old who received the YFV17D yellow fever vaccine.

The gene calls are TRBV27 and TRBJ2-7; D possibly uses TRBD1 or TRBD2 (5 bases each). The CDR3 extends over 14 amino acids. The V gene's germline CDR1 is MNHEY and CDR2 SMNVEV (reference sequence). Trimming cost V 5 bases and J 1 base, with 12 bases left between them. CDR3 sequence: CASSPSPGSYEQYF. The CDR3 DNA sequence: TGTGCCAGCAGTCCTAGCCCAGGGTCCTACGAGCAGTACTTC.

The J gene is TRBJ2-1, the V gene TRBV5-1; 7 positions match TRBD2. The CDR3 runs to 15 residues. Looked up from germline, CDR1 is SGHRS and CDR2 is YFSETQ. With 4 bases clipped from V and 2 bases from J, the junction kept 6 bases outside the gene matches. The CDR3 DNA reads TGCGCCAGCAGCCCTGGACTAGTGGCCTACAATGAGCAGTTCTTC. It codes for CASSPGLVAYNEQFF.